The T cell receptor (beta chain) described here comes from a study of tumor-infiltrating lymphocytes in primary liver carcinoma. About the research overall: Lesions, classed as T1-T3 N0M0, spanned roughly 4.2 to 11 cm across.

Germline loops: CDR1 MNHNY, CDR2 SVGAGI (reference sequence). Unmatched junction bases numbered 4, after V lost 8 bases and J lost 1 base. The CDR3 consists of 14 residues. The study co-extracted DNA and RNA from about 21-30 mg of unsorted bulk tissue. The input was around 0.5 ug total RNA; TCR beta cDNA was made from it with a constant-region primer. Generation of the TCR beta libraries relied on three nested multiplex PCR rounds using slightly modified ARM-PCR. The first two PCR rounds, nine to ten cycles each, used TRBV1-TRBV30 forward primers and a C-beta reverse primer. Each CDR3 protein gets one entry after TCRdb re-called the multiplex PCR reads with MiXCR. Here the sample spans approximately 46,000 distinct CDR3 sequences, around 75% being singletons.

The receptor was isolated from a woman aged 30 to 39 with primary liver carcinoma and hepatitis B virus infection. The chain links TRBV6-6 to TRBJ2-5; 10 nucleotides align to TRBD2. Sequenced sample: tumor-adjacent normal liver tissue. CDR3 loop: CASALAGLQETQYF. The CDR3 DNA reads as TGTGCCAGCGCACTAGCGGGGCTCCAAGAGACCCAGTACTTC.